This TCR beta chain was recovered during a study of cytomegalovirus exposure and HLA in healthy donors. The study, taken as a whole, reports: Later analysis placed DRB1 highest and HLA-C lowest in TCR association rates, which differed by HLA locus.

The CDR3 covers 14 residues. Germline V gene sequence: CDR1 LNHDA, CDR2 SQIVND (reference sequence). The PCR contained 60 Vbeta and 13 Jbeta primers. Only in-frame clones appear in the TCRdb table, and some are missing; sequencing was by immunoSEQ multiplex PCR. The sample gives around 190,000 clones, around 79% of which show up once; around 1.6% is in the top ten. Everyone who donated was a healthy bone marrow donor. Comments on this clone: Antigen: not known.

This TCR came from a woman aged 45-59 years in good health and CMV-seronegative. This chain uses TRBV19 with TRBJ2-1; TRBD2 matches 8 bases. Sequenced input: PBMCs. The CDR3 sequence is CASREVISYNEQFF. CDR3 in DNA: TGTGCGTCGCGGGAGGTAATCTCCTACAATGAGCAGTTCTTC.